One and the same sample provided the 4 T cell receptor beta chains below, sequenced in a study of T cells after yellow fever vaccination. MiXCR was run by TCRdb on the 5' RACE reads, yielding one entry per CDR3 protein. The sample lists 250,000 to 350,000 distinct CDR3 sequences, around 4.5% occurring once. Sequenced material: PBMCs, taken 15 days after the yellow fever booster vaccination. The receptors come from a man in his late teens or twenties who received the YFV17D yellow fever vaccine.

This clonotype was detected many times. The rearrangement joins TRBV5-1 to TRBJ2-3, with TRBD2 matching over 10 bases. Trimming cost V 0 bases and J 0 bases; bases outside gene matches: 4. Germline loops: CDR1 SGHRS, CDR2 YFSETQ. CDR3 length: 17 residues. The CDR3, as DNA: TGCGCCAGCAGCTTGGGGACTAGCGGCCTCAGCACAGATACGCAGTATTTT. It yields the protein CASSLGTSGLSTDTQYF.

On this clonotype itself: A read error is possible here, since a much larger clone lies one base away. The chain has TRBV7-2 and TRBJ2-1; D is unclear. Per the germline V gene, CDR1 is SGHTA and CDR2 is FQGNSA. The CDR3 consists of 13 residues. The CDR3 loop is CSSSLVGDSEQFF. The CDR3 DNA reads as TGTTCCAGCAGCTTAGTCGGCGATAGTGAGCAGTTCTTC.

The chain carries TRBV20-1 and TRBJ2-5; no clear D gene. The germline V and J ends were trimmed by 0 bases and 5 bases, with 10 bases remaining between them. CDR3 length: 13 residues. From germline, CDR1 is DFQATT and CDR2 SNEGSKA (reference sequence). CDR3 bases: TGCAGTGCTAGAGAGGGGATCAGTGAGACCCAGTACTTC. Residues: CSAREGISETQYF.

CDR3 sequence (DNA): TGTGCCACCCACCGGAGCTCCTACGAGCAGTACGTC. Residues: CATHRSSYEQYV. The chain links TRBV28 to TRBJ2-7, with D uncertain. Deletions cut 10 bases from V and 0 bases from J, with 10 bases between. This CDR3 spans 12 amino acids. Germline assignment: CDR1 MDHEN and CDR2 SYDVKM.